This section outlines one TCR beta chain sequence together with its context. This clone was seen only a few times. Its recognized antigen is unknown. An end of the junction differs from the germline gene, which may be a read error. This entry comes from a study of T cell responses to AZD1222 COVID-19 vaccine (dated by TCRdb to the early 2020s). Regarding the research as a whole: TCR sequencing was performed for fewer than 250 trial participants, of whom approximately 200 were given two doses of AZD1222 and around 26 were given two doses of MenACWY control vaccine. Trial participants were enrolled into age subgroups of 18-55, 56-69 and 70-plus years, which contained about 150, 28 and 57 TCR-sequenced participants, respectively.

The sample's time point, from its label and the paper: about 28 days (+/-7) after the second vaccine dose. AZD1222 recipients with second doses at about 4 weeks or about 12 weeks were pooled, because spike-specific TCR depth and breadth did not differ between schedules. Vaccinee samples were obtained from the UK trials COV001 and COV002, which included a single-blind randomized controlled phase 2/3 trial of AZD1222 (ChAdOx1 nCoV-19) in healthy adults. For TCRbeta chain sequencing, PBMC samples were collected from trial participants at day 0 and at day 28 after the second dose. The CDR3 regions of human TCRbeta chains were subjected to immunosequencing. For the original study's pipeline: Repertoire TCRs were checked for matches against a reference library of SARS-CoV-2-specific TCRs that had been generated using the MIRA antigen-specificity platform. Breadth was defined as the fraction of unique TCRs that were SARS-CoV-2-associated. Depth was defined as the fraction of total T cells that were SARS-CoV-2-associated. Using the MIRA data, each spike-specific TCR was mapped to the spike region that the TCR reacts to and placed in a CD4 or CD8 class. Log10-transformed breadth and depth values were compared by one-way ANOVA with Sidak's multiple comparisons tests. The table was pulled from immuneACCESS by TCRdb, which kept in-frame rearrangements only. Such tables lose some clones; where checked, under half of the loss comes from unresolved V genes, and the rest has no known cause. V and J calls plus clone size are reproduced from that table; the DNA served to infer D and trimming. The sample has 130,000 to 150,000 clones on record, more than 70% of them singletons. The ten largest make up 5% to 5.5% of the sample.

Reading the germline V gene (reference sequence) gives CDR1 SSHAT and CDR2 FNYEAQ. The CDR3 covers 13 residues, taking in both the cysteine and the phenylalanine. Only CDR3 DNA is held: 39 bases, read in frame from base 1. Here is what the overall study found, with its caveats: The 56-69-year group was small, and its depth increase did not reach significance, likely because of low power. No day 14 peak-response samples were available, so repertoires were characterized only after the peak T cell response. Most participants were white British and females outnumbered males, and the authors suggested that clonal diversity may have been underestimated. Conclusions about previously exposed vaccinees were limited because only a handful of AZD1222 recipients were SARS-CoV-2 seropositive at baseline. CD4 TCRs associated with the vaccine covered the entire spike protein, and the dominant responses were in regions 160-218 and 743-854. After two AZD1222 doses, both the breadth and the depth of spike-specific TCRs were significantly higher than at day 0 and than in MenACWY recipients. Epitopes outside the regions mutated in the B.1.351 and B.1.1.7 variants were reportedly recognized by nearly half of the unique spike-specific TCRs.

The clonotype was recovered from an adult who received the AZD1222 COVID-19 vaccine. The rearranged chain carries TRBV7-7 and TRBJ1-5; matching of 6 bases hints at TRBD1 as the D gene. The specimen was peripheral blood, collected 28 days after the second AZD1222 dose. The CDR3 protein is CASSLDRTQPQHF. The nucleotide sequence reads as follows: TGTGCTAGCAGCTTAGACAGGACTCAGCCCCAGCATTTT.